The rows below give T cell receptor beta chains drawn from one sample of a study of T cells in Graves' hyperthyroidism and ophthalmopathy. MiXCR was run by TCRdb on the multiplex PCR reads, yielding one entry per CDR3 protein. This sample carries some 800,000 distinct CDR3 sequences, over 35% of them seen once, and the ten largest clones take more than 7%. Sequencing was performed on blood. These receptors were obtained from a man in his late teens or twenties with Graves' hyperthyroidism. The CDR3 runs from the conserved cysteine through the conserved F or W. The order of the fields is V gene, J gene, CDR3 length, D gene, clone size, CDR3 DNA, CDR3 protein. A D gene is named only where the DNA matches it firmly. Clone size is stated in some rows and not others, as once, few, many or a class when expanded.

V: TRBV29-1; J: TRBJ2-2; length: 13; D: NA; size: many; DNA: TGCAGCGCTGGGACTGAGAACACCGGGGAGCTGTTTTTT; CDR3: CSAGTENTGELFF
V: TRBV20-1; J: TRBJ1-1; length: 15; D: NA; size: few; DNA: TGCAGTGCTAGGCCCCCTGGAAGCATGAACACTGAAGCTTTCTTT; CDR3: CSARPPGSMNTEAFF
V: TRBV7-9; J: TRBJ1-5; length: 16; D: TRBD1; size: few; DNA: TGTGCCAGCAGCTTAGTGGGGACAGGGGCGAATCAGCCCCAGCATTTT; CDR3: CASSLVGTGANQPQHF
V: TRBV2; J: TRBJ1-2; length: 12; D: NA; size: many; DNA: TGTGCCAATCACTTGGGGACGGGAGGCTACACCTTC; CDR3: CANHLGTGGYTF
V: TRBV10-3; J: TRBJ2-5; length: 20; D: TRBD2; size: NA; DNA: TGTGCCATCAGTGAGACGGCAGGGACTAGCGGGATTAAGTACCAAGAGACCCAGTACTTC; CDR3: CAISETAGTSGIKYQETQYF
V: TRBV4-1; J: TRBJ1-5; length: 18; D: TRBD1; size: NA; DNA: TGCGCCAGCAGCCAAAGACAGACAGGGACGGTCAGCAATCAGCCCCAGCATTTT; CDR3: CASSQRQTGTVSNQPQHF
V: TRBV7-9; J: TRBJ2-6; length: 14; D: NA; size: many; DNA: TGTGCCAGCAGTCGGGGAGCTGGGGCCAACGTCCTGACTTTC; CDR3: CASSRGAGANVLTF
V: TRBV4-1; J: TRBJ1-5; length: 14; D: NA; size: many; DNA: TGCGCCAGCAGCCAAGATTACGGGGATCAGCCCCAGCATTTT; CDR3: CASSQDYGDQPQHF
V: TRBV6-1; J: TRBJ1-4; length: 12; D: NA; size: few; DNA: TGTGCCAGCAGTGATTTCCCTCAAAAACTGTTTTTT; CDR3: CASSDFPQKLFF
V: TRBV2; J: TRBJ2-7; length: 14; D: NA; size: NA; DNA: TGTGCCAGCAGTGACCAGCGGGCTGTCTACGAGCAGTACTTC; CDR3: CASSDQRAVYEQYF
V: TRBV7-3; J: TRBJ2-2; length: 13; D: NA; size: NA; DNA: TGTGCCAGCAGCGAGGACAGAACCGGGGAGCTGTTTTTT; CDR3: CASSEDRTGELFF
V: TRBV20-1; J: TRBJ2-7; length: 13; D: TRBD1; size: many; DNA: TGCAGTGCTGCGGGACAGGGATTCGGAGAGCAGTACTTC; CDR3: CSAAGQGFGEQYF
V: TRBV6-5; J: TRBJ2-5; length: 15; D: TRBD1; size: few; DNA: TGTGCCAGCAGCCTCGGGACAGCCCAACTCAGGGAGCAGTACTTC; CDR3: CASSLGTAQLREQYF
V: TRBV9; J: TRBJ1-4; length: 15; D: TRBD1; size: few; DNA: TGTGCCAGCAGCGCCGAAGGGGGCGCTAATGAAAAACTGTTTTTT; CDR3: CASSAEGGANEKLFF
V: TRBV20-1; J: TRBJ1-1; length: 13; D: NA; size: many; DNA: TGCAGTGCTAGTACAGGATCATACACTGAAGCTTTCTTT; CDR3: CSASTGSYTEAFF
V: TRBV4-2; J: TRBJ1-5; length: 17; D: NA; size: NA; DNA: TGTGCCAGCAGCCAAGGGGAGGGTCTCAGGAGCAATCAGCCCCAGCATTTT; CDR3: CASSQGEGLRSNQPQHF
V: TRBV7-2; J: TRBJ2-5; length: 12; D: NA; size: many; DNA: TGTGCCAGCAGCCTGTACCAAGAGACCCAGTACTTC; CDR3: CASSLYQETQYF
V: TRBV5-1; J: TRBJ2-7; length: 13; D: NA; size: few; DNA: TGCGCCAGCAGCTTAGACCAGAGCTACGAGCAGTACTTC; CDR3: CASSLDQSYEQYF
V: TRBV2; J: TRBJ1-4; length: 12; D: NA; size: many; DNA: TGTGCCAGCAGTGGCGACAGGGAAAAACTGTTTTTT; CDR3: CASSGDREKLFF
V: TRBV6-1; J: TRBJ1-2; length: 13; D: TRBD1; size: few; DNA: TGTGCCAGCAGGTCCCGGCAGGGGGATGGCTACACCTTC; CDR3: CASRSRQGDGYTF
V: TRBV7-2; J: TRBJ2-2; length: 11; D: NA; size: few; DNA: TGTGCCAGCGGGGTATTGGGGGAGCTGTTTTTT; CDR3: CASGVLGELFF
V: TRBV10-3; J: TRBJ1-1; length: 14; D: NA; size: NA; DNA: TGTGCCATCGGTATTGGGGGGGACTGGACTGAAGCTTTCTTT; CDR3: CAIGIGGDWTEAFF
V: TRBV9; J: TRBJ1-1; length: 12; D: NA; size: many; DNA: TGTGCCAGCACTCGTCGTGAGGGTGAAGCTTTCTTT; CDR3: CASTRREGEAFF
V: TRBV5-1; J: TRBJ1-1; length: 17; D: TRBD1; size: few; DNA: TGCGCCAGCAGCTTGGAGGGACAGGGGGCAGGGAACACTGAAGCTTTCTTT; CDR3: CASSLEGQGAGNTEAFF
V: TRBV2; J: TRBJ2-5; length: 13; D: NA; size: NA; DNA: TGTGCCAGCAGCCAGGACTTCCAAGAGACCCAGTACTTC; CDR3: CASSQDFQETQYF
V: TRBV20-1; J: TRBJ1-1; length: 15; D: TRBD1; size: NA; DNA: TGCAGTGCTAGAGCCAGACAGGGGGAGGACACTGAAGCTTTCTTT; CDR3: CSARARQGEDTEAFF
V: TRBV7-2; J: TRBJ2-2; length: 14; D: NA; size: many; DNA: TGTGCCAGCAGCGTTACAGGGTACACCGGGGAGCTGTTTTTT; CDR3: CASSVTGYTGELFF
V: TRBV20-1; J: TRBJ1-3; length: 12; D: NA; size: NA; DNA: TGCAGTGCTATCGGCTCTGGAAACACCATATATTTT; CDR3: CSAIGSGNTIYF
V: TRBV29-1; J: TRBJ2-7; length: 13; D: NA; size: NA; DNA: TGCAGCGTAACAGGGCGGGACTGGAGCGAGCAGTACTTC; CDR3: CSVTGRDWSEQYF
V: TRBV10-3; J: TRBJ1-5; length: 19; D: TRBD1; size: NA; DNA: TGTGCCATCAGCCCCTGGGGCAACGGGACAGGGGATAGCAATCAGCCCCAGCATTTT; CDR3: CAISPWGNGTGDSNQPQHF
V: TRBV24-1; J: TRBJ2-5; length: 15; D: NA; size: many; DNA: TGTGCCACCAGTGACTCGGGCTCGGCGGGGGAGACCCAGTACTTC; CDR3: CATSDSGSAGETQYF
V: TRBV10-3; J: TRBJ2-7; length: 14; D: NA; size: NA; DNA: TGTGCCAGCACCATGGCGGGGGCTACCTACGAGCAGTACTTC; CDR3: CASTMAGATYEQYF
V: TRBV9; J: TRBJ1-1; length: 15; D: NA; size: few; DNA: TGTGCCAGCAGCCCGTTAGGGCAGTTGAACACTGAAGCTTTCTTT; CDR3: CASSPLGQLNTEAFF
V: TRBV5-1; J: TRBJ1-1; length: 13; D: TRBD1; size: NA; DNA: TGCGCCAGCAGACAACCGGGACAGCCTGAAGCTTTCTTT; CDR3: CASRQPGQPEAFF
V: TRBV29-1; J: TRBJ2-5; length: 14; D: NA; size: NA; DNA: TGCAGCAGCCAAGCGGACGGGGCCCAAGAGACCCAGTACTTC; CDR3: CSSQADGAQETQYF
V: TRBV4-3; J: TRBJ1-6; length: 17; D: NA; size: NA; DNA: TGCGCCAGCAGCCAACGAGGTGGGCAGATGAATAATTCACCCCTCCACTTT; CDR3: CASSQRGGQMNNSPLHF
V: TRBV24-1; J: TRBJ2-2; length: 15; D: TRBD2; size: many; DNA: TGTGCCACCAGTGACACTAGCGCGAACACCGGGGAGCTGTTTTTT; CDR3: CATSDTSANTGELFF
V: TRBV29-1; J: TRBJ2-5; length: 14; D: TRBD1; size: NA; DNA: TGCAGCGTGGGGGCAACAGGGGCGTTAGAGACCCAGTACTTC; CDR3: CSVGATGALETQYF
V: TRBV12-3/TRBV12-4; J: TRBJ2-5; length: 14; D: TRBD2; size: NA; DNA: TGTGCTAGTGCCGTAGCGGGTTTCCAAGAGACCCAGTACTTC; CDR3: CASAVAGFQETQYF
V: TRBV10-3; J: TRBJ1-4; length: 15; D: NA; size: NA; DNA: TGTGCCATCAGTGAGGGGCAGGGGTTCAATGAAAAACTGTTTTTT; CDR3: CAISEGQGFNEKLFF
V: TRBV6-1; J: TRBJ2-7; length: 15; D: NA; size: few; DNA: TGTGCCAGCAGTTACCGGGAGGGGGCGGGTTACGAGCAGTACTTC; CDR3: CASSYREGAGYEQYF
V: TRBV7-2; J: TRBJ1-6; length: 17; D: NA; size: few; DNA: TGTGCCAGCAGCTCCGGGTCAGCGAGTTTGGGAGGTTCACCCCTCCACTTT; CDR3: CASSSGSASLGGSPLHF
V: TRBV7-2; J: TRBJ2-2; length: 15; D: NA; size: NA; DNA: TGTGCCAGCAGCTTAGCCGGGATCAACACCAGGGAGCTGTTTTTT; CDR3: CASSLAGINTRELFF
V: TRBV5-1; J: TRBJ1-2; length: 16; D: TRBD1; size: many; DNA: TGCGCCAGCAGCTTGGGGGACAGCCCCTATACCTATGGCTACACCTTC; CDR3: CASSLGDSPYTYGYTF
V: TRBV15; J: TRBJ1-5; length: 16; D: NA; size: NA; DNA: TGTGCCGCCAGCAGCCAAGCGGAGGATAGCAATCAGCCCCAGCATTTT; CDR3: CAASSQAEDSNQPQHF
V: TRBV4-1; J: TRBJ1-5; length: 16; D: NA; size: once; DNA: TGCGCCAGCAGCCAAGACGAGACAGCCTGGGATCAGCCCCAGCATTTT; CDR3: CASSQDETAWDQPQHF
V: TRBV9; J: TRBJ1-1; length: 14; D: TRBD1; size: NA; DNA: TGTGCCAGCAGAAAACAGGGGGGAAACACTGAAGCTTTCTTT; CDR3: CASRKQGGNTEAFF
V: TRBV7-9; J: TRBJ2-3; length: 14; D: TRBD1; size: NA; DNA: TGTGCCAGCAGCACCCGACAGGGTGGGGATACGCAGTATTTT; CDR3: CASSTRQGGDTQYF
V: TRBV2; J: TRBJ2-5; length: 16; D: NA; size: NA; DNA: TGTGCCAGCAGTAGACTCGGGACAAAAAAAGGAGAGACCCAGTACTTC; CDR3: CASSRLGTKKGETQYF
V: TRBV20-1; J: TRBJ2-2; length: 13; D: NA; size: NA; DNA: TGCAGTGCCCCGCAGATCGACACCGGGGAGCTGTTTTTT; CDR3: CSAPQIDTGELFF
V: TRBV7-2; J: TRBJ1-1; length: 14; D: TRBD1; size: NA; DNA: TGTGCCAGCAGCTTTTCAGCTGGGACAGGGGACGCTTTCTTT; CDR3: CASSFSAGTGDAFF
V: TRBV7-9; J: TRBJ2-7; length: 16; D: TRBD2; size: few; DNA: TGTGCCAGCAGCCTAGGACTAGCGGGAGGGATCTACGAGCAGTACTTC; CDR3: CASSLGLAGGIYEQYF
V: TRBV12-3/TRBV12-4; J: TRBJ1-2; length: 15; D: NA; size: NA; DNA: TGTGCCAGCAGTTTTAGTACAGTGGCGGGCTATGGCTACACCTTC; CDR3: CASSFSTVAGYGYTF
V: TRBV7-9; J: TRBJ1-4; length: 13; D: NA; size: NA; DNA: TGTGCCAGCTCACCGGACGTTAATGAAAAACTGTTTTTT; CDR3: CASSPDVNEKLFF
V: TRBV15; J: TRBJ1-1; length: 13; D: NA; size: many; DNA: TGTGCCACCAGCAGAAGCCGGGACCTTGAAGCTTTCTTT; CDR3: CATSRSRDLEAFF
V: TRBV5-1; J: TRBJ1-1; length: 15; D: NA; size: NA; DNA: TGCGCCAGCAGCTTGGAGGACCCAACCTACACTGAAGCTTTCTTT; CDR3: CASSLEDPTYTEAFF
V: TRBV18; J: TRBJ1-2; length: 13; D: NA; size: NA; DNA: TGTGCCAGCTGGTCCGAGACAGCCTATGGCTACACCTTC; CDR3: CASWSETAYGYTF
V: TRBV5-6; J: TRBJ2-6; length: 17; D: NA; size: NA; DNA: TGTGCCAGCAGCTTGGCAGGTGCAGGCTCTGGGGCCAACGTCCTGACTTTC; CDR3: CASSLAGAGSGANVLTF
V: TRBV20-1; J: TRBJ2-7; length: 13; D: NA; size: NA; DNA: TGCAGTGCCCCACTGGGGTCTATAAGCGAGCAGTACTTC; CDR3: CSAPLGSISEQYF